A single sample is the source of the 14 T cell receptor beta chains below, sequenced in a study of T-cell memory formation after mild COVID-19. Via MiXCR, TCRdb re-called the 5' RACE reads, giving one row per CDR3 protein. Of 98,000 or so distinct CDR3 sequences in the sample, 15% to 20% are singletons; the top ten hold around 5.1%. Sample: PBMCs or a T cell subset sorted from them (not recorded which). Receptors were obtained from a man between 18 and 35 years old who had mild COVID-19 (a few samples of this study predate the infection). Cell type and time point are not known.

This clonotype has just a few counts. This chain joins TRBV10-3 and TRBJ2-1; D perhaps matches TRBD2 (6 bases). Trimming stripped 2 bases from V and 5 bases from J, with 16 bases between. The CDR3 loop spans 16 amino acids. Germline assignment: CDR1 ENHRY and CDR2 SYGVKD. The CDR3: CAISEPLGRGDNEQFF. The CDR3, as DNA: TGTGCCATCAGTGAGCCCTTGGGGCGGGGTGACAATGAGCAGTTCTTC.

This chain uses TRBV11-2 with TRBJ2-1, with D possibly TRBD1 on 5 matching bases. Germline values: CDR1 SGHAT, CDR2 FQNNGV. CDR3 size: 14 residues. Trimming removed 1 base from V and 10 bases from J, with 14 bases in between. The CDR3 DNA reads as TGTGCCAGCAGCTTAGTTCAGGGTGGCGGAGAGCAGTTCTTC. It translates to CASSLVQGGGEQFF. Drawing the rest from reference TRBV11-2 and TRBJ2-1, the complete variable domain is EAGVAQSPRYKIIEKRQSVAFWCNPISGHATLYWYQQILGQGPKLLIQFQNNGVVDDSQLPKDRFSAERLKGVDSTLKIQPAKLEDSAVYLCASSLVQGGGEQFFGPGTRLTVL.

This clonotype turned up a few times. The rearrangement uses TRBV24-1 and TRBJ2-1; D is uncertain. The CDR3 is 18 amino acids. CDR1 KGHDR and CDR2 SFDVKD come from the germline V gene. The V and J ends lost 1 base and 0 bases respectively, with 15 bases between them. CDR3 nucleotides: TGTGCCACCAGTGATTTTTGGCAGCTTAAGGGCTCCTACAATGAGCAGTTCTTC. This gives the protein CATSDFWQLKGSYNEQFF.

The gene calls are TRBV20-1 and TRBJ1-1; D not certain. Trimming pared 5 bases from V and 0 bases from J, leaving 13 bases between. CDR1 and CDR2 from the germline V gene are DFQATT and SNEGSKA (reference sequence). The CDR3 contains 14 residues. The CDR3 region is CSAVMGWVNTEAFF. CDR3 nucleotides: TGCAGTGCTGTTATGGGGTGGGTGAACACTGAAGCTTTCTTT.

The CDR3 nucleotides read TGTGCCAGCAGTGAAGCGCTAGGGGACGATACGCAGTATTTT. Translation gives CASSEALGDDTQYF. The V gene is TRBV6-1, the J gene TRBJ2-3; D possibly matches TRBD1 or TRBD2 (5 bases each). Looked up from germline, CDR1 is MNHNS and CDR2 is SASEGT. The CDR3 consists of 14 residues. The germline V and J ends were trimmed by 0 bases and 6 bases, with 10 bases remaining between them.

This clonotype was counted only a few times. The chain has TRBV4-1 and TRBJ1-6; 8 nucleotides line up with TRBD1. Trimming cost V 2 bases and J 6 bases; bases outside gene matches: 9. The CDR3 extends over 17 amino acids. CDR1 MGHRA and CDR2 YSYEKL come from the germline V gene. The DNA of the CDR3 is TGCGCCAGCAGCCAACCCAACAGGGGGAAGGGTAATTCACCCCTCCACTTT. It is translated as CASSQPNRGKGNSPLHF.

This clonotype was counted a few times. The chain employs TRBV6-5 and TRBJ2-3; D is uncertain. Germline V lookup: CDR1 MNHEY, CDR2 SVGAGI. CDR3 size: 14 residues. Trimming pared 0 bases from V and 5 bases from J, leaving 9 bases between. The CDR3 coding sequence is TGTGCCAGCAGTTACTCGCGGATTAGAGATACGCAGTATTTT. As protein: CASSYSRIRDTQYF.

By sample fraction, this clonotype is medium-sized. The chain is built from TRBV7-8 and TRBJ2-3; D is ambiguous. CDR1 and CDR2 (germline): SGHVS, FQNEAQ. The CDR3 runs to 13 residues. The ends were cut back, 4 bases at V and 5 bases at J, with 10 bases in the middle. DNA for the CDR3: TGTGCCAGCAGCTGGGCTCAACAAGATACGCAGTATTTT. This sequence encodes CASSWAQQDTQYF.

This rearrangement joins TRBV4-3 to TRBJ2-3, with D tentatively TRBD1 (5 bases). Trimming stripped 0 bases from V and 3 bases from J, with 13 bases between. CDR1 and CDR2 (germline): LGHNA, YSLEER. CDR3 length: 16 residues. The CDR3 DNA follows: TGCGCCAGCAGCCAAGAGGGCACAGGAATAACAGATACGCAGTATTTT. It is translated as CASSQEGTGITDTQYF.

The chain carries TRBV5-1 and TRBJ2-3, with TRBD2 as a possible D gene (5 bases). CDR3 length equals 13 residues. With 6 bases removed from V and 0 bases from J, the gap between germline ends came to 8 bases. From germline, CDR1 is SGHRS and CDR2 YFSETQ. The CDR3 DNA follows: TGCGCCAGCAAGGACTTTAGCACAGATACGCAGTATTTT. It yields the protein CASKDFSTDTQYF.

The chain's CDR3 is CASTSGGPRAQYF. In DNA, the CDR3 is TGTGCCAGCACCTCAGGGGGCCCTAGGGCGCAGTATTTT. The V gene is TRBV28, the J gene TRBJ2-3; the match to TRBD1 covers 8 bases. V shed 7 bases, J shed 10 bases, and the junction held 10 bases outside the gene matches. CDR1 and CDR2 (germline): MDHEN, SYDVKM. The CDR3 is made up of 13 amino acids.

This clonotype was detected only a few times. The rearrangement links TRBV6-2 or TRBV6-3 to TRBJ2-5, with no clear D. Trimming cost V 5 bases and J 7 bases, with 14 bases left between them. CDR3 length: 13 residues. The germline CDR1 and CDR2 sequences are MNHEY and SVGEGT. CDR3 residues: CASSTREMGTQYF. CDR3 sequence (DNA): TGTGCCAGCAGTACCCGTGAGATGGGGACCCAGTACTTC.

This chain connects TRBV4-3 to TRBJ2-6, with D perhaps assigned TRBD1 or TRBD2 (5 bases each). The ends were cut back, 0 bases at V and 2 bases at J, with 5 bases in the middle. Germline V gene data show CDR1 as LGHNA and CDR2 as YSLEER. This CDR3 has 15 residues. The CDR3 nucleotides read TGCGCCAGCAGCCAAGAGGGGGCTGGGGCCAACGTCCTGACTTTC. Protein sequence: CASSQEGAGANVLTF.

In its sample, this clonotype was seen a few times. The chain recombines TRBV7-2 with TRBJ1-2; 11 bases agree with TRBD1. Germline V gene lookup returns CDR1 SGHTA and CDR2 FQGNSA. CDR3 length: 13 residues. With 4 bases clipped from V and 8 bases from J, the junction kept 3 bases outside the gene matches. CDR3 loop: CASSWDRGKGYTF. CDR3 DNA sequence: TGTGCCAGCAGCTGGGACAGGGGGAAAGGCTACACCTTC.